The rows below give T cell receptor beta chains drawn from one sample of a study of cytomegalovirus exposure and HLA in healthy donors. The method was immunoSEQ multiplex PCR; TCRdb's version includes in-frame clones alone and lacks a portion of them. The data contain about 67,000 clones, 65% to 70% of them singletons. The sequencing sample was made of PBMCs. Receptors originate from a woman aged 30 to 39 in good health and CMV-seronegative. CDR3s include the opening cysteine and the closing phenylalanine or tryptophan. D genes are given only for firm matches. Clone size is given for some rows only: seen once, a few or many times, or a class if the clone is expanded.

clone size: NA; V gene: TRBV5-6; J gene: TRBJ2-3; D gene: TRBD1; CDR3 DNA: TGTGCCAGCAGCGCCCTCGGCAAGGGGGCGGATACGCAGTATTTT; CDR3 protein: CASSALGKGADTQYF
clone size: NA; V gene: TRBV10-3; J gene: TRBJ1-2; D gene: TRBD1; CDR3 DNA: TGTGCCATCAGGGGAACAGGGGGTGACGGCTACACCTTC; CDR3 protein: CAIRGTGGDGYTF
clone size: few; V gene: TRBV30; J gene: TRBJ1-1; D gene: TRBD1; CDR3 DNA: TGTGCCTGGAGTCCGACAGGGTGGACTTTTAACACTGAAGCTTTCTTT; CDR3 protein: CAWSPTGWTFNTEAFF
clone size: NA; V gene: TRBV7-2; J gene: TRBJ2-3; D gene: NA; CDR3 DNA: TGTGCCAGCAGCTTAGGTGGGGTGGAGGGAGATACGCAGTATTTT; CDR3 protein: CASSLGGVEGDTQYF
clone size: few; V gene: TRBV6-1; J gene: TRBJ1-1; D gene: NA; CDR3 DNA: TGTGCCAGCGGTCGGAGCCCGAACACTGAAGCTTTCTTT; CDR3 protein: CASGRSPNTEAFF
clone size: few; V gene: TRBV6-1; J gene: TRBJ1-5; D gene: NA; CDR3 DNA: TGTGCCAGCAGGAAGGGAGATGGCAATCAGCCCCAGCATTTT; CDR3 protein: CASRKGDGNQPQHF
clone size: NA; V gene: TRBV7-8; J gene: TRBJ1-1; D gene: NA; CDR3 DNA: TGTGCCAGCAGCGACTGGACTGAAGCTTTCTTT; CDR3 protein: CASSDWTEAFF
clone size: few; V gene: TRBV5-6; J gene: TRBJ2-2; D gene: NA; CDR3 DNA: TGTGCCAGCAGCGAGGGGGATACCGGGGAGCTGTTTTTT; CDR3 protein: CASSEGDTGELFF
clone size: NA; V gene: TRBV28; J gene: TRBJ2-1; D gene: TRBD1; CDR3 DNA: TGTGCCAGCAGTCTACCCCGGGACAGGCCGTCCCCTTACAATGAGCAGTTCTTC; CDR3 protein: CASSLPRDRPSPYNEQFF
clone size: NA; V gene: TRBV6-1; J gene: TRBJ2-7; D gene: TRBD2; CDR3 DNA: TGTGCCGCCTCGTTTAGCGGGTCCTCCTACGAGCAGTACTTC; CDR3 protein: CAASFSGSSYEQYF
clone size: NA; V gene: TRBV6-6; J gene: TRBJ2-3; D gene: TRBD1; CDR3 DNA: TGTGCCAGCAGCCCCACGGAAGGGGGCCCAGATACGCAGTATTTT; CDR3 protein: CASSPTEGGPDTQYF
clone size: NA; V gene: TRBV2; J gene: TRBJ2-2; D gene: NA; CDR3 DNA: TGTGCCAGCAGTCCTATCAAGGGGGCCGGGGAGCTGTTTTTT; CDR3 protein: CASSPIKGAGELFF
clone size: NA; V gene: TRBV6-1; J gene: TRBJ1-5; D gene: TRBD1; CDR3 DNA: TGTGCCAGCAGCGCTATGGGACAGGCAAATCAGCCCCAGCATTTT; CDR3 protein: CASSAMGQANQPQHF
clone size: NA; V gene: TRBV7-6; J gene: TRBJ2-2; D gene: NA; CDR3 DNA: TGTGCCAGCAACAGGGGGGGCCCGAACACCGGGGAGCTGTTTTTT; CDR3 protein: CASNRGGPNTGELFF
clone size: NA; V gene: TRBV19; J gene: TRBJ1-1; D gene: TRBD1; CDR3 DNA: TGTGCCAGTAGTATCGGACAGGGGGATCGGGCTTTCTTT; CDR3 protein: CASSIGQGDRAFF
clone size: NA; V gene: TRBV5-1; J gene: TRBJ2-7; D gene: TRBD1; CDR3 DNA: TGCGCCAGCAGCCAGGGACAGCCCGCAGACGAGCAGTACTTC; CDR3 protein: CASSQGQPADEQYF
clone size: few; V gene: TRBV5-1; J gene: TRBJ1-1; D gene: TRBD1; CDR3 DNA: TGCGCCAGCAGCTATACAGGGGTTGGGGACACTGAAGCTTTCTTT; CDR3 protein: CASSYTGVGDTEAFF
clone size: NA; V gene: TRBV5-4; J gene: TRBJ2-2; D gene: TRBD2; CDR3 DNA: TGTGCCAGCAGCACCCCCCCTAGCGGGGTGAACACCGGGGAGCTGTTTTTT; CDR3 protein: CASSTPPSGVNTGELFF